This T cell receptor beta chain was sequenced in a study of cytomegalovirus exposure and HLA in healthy donors. Study-wide findings and caveats: Later examination showed HLA-associated TCR beta chains had greater clonal expansion than equally common others.

As concerns this clone: Its antigen is not known.

Germline assignment: CDR1 MDHEN and CDR2 SYDVKM. The CDR3 totals 15 residues. V was clipped by 8 bases and J by 2 bases, with 19 bases between them. PCR amplification relied on 60 Vbeta primers (plus 13 Jbeta primers). Produced via immunoSEQ multiplex PCR; TCRdb's table is partial and in-frame only. The sample holds nearly 110,000 clones, 71% seen once. V usage is TRBV28 and J usage is TRBJ2-7, with D perhaps TRBD1 (6 bases). The origin of this receptor is a female donor in good health and CMV-seronegative. Sequencing was carried out using PBMCs. In nucleotides, the CDR3 is TGTGCCAGCCGCTGGGGGACACCACCGACCTACGAGCAGTACTTC. Its protein is CASRWGTPPTYEQYF.